The entry below describes one TCR beta chain. Its specificity is unknown. These data are taken from a study of T cell responses to AZD1222 COVID-19 vaccine. The assay was immunoSEQ multiplex PCR, and TCRdb's table has in-frame clones only and misses some. The table has about 180,000 clones, 85% to 95% seen once. CDR1 and CDR2 from the germline V gene are SGHVS and FNYEAQ. The CDR3 totals 16 residues. The V end was cut by 0 bases, the J end by 4 bases, with 12 bases between. Study results and caveats: The study found vaccine-associated CD4 TCRs spanning spike, dominant at 160-218 and 743-854.

The receptor's source is an adult who received the AZD1222 COVID-19 vaccine. Sequenced material: peripheral blood, taken 28 days after the second AZD1222 dose. This chain connects TRBV7-6 to TRBJ1-4; D gene ambiguous. The CDR3 loop is CASSLAPRRVNEKLFF. In DNA form, the CDR3 reads TGTGCCAGCAGCTTAGCCCCTAGGAGGGTTAATGAAAAACTGTTTTTT.